The 12 T cell receptor beta chains below were found in one sample sequenced in a study of T cell changes during pregnancy in multiple sclerosis. Sequencing was performed with immunoSEQ multiplex PCR; in TCRdb, only in-frame clones are kept and a portion is missing. The sample consists of tens of thousands of clones, about 95% of them appearing once. The input for sequencing was CD8+ T cells from peripheral blood mononuclear cells, taken after pregnancy. These receptors originate from a female donor with multiple sclerosis, enrolled in a pregnancy study.

The chain recombines TRBV4-3 with TRBJ2-3; 7 nucleotides match TRBD2. The J segment lost 6 bases and the V segment lost 1 base, leaving 7 bases of the junction unmatched. The germline V gene has CDR1 LGHNA and CDR2 YSLEER. The CDR3 runs to 15 residues. CDR3 amino acids: CASSQGWTSSDTQYF. The CDR3 DNA reads as TGCGCCAGCAGCCAAGGGTGGACTAGTAGTGATACGCAGTATTTT.

The CDR3 region has the DNA TGTGCCAGCAGCATGCTAGCGAATGAGCAGTTCTTC. It encodes CASSMLANEQFF. This chain uses TRBV7-9 with TRBJ2-1; a possible D gene is TRBD2 (6 bases). The CDR3 totals 12 residues. V was pared by 5 bases and J by 7 bases, with 9 bases between. Germline lookup yields CDR1 SEHNR and CDR2 FQNEAQ (reference sequence).

This sequence joins TRBV27 and TRBJ2-7; TRBD1 might be the D (6 bases). The germline V gene encodes CDR1 MNHEY and CDR2 SMNVEV (reference sequence). The V and J ends lost 5 bases and 3 bases respectively, with 14 bases between them. The CDR3 is 14 residues long. The CDR3 DNA is TGTGCCAGCAGTGCTATAGACAGGTTCTACGAGCAGTACTTC. This translates into CASSAIDRFYEQYF.

The chain is built from TRBV14 and TRBJ2-7; TRBD2 is a possible D gene (5 bases). CDR3 size: 15 residues. Germline lookup yields CDR1 SGHDN and CDR2 FVKESK. V lost 2 bases to trimming and J lost 6 bases, with 17 bases between them. In nucleotides, the CDR3 is TGTGCCAGCAGCCAAATAGACGCCCCCCGGGGCGAGCAGTACTTC. This gives the protein CASSQIDAPRGEQYF.

This sequence joins TRBV28 and TRBJ2-7; D is perhaps TRBD1 (6 bases). Trimming took off 7 bases at V and 2 bases at J, with 24 bases between the two ends. The CDR3 is 17 residues long. Germline V gene lookup returns CDR1 MDHEN and CDR2 SYDVKM. CDR3 nucleotides: TGTGCCAGCACCGAATATGTGGGTACGGGACACGCCTACGAGCAGTACTTC. Protein sequence: CASTEYVGTGHAYEQYF.

The V gene is TRBV15, the J gene TRBJ1-1; D ambiguous. Trimming took 0 bases from V and 0 from J, leaving 8 bases between them. The CDR3 has 15 amino acids. The germline V gene has CDR1 LNHNV and CDR2 YYDKDF (reference sequence). This chain's CDR3 is CATSRDLAVNTEAFF. In DNA, the CDR3 is TGTGCCACCAGCAGAGATCTGGCAGTGAACACTGAAGCTTTCTTT.

This sequence joins TRBV4-1 and TRBJ1-1, with 10 bases aligning to TRBD1. The CDR3 has 15 residues. Germline CDR1 MGHRA, CDR2 YSYEKL. Trimming removed 4 bases from V and 1 base from J; junction bases left unmatched: 3. The CDR3 spells CASSPWTGGNTEAFF. CDR3 DNA: TGCGCCAGCAGCCCCTGGACAGGGGGGAACACTGAAGCTTTCTTT.

This chain joins TRBV5-6 and TRBJ2-1; tentatively, D is TRBD2 (5 bases). The CDR3 contains 14 residues. The V gene's germline CDR1 is SGHDT and CDR2 YYEEEE. With 5 bases removed from V and 0 bases from J, the gap between germline ends came to 9 bases. The CDR3 sequence is CASRDSLSYNEQFF. DNA for the CDR3: TGTGCCAGCAGGGACTCCCTCTCCTACAATGAGCAGTTCTTC.

This sequence joins TRBV19 and TRBJ2-7, with D possibly matching TRBD2 (6 bases). Germline V CDR1 and CDR2: LNHDA, SQIVND (reference sequence). The V end lost 3 bases, the J end lost 0 bases, and 15 bases lay between the germline ends. CDR3 length: 16 residues. The CDR3 DNA is TGTGCCAGTAGTATCAGTGCTAGCGAGTACTCCTACGAGCAGTACTTC. It is translated as CASSISASEYSYEQYF.

This chain uses TRBV27 with TRBJ2-7, with no clear D. Germline V lookup: CDR1 MNHEY, CDR2 SMNVEV (reference sequence). V lost 2 bases to trimming and J lost 2 bases, with 7 bases between them. The CDR3 is 13 amino acids. For the CDR3, the DNA is TGTGCCAGCAGTTTACGACTTACCTACGAGCAGTACTTC. Translation: CASSLRLTYEQYF.

The V gene is TRBV7-9, the J gene TRBJ2-6, with 9 positions matching TRBD1. Germline V gene sequence: CDR1 SEHNR, CDR2 FQNEAQ (reference sequence). The trim removed 6 bases at V and 0 bases at J, leaving 6 bases unmatched. The CDR3 has 17 amino acids. The DNA of the CDR3 is TGTGCCAGCAGGTCCGGGACAGGGCTCTCTGGGGCCAACGTCCTGACTTTC. Protein: CASRSGTGLSGANVLTF.

The V call is TRBV4-3, the J call TRBJ2-3; 14 positions match TRBD2. Germline V lookup: CDR1 LGHNA, CDR2 YSLEER. There are 18 residues in the CDR3. The V and J ends lost 0 bases and 4 bases, in that order; junction bases with no gene match: 6. CDR3 in amino acids: CASSQDPLTSGRADTQYF. CDR3 nucleotide sequence: TGCGCCAGCAGCCAAGATCCCCTGACTAGCGGGAGGGCAGATACGCAGTATTTT.